These T cell receptor beta chains were read from a single sample in a study of blood T cell repertoires in COVID-19. Generated by immunoSEQ multiplex PCR, the TCRdb table keeps only in-frame clones and is missing some. The sample records under 300,000 clones, roughly 80% being singletons. The sequenced sample consisted of PBMCs or T cells enriched from blood (not recorded which). All receptors come from a man aged 50-59 years who had recovered from COVID-19. Both conserved end residues are part of each CDR3. The D gene is left open where the match is weak. Clone size is given for some rows only: seen once, a few or many times, or a class if the clone is expanded.

d_call	v_call	j_call	clone_size	cdr3_aa	cdr3_nt
.	TRBV5-1	TRBJ1-4	.	CASSFGEDEKLFF	TGCGCCAGCAGCTTCGGGGAGGATGAAAAACTGTTTTTT
TRBD2	TRBV28	TRBJ2-1	.	CASRAQGATSGRFDEQFF	TGTGCCAGCAGGGCGCAGGGGGCGACTAGCGGGAGGTTTGATGAGCAGTTCTTC
.	TRBV6-5	TRBJ1-2	.	CATRTVNYGYTF	TGTGCCACCAGAACGGTTAACTATGGCTACACCTTC
TRBD1	TRBV27	TRBJ2-7	.	CATGTGAYEQYF	TGTGCCACCGGGACAGGGGCCTACGAGCAGTACTTC
.	TRBV2	TRBJ1-5	.	CASSVGPQGSQPQHF	TGTGCCAGCAGTGTGGGGCCACAGGGAAGCCAGCCCCAGCATTTT
.	TRBV3-1/TRBV3-2	TRBJ2-7	.	CASSQDSLDSYEQYF	TGTGCCAGCAGCCAGGACAGCCTTGACTCCTACGAGCAGTACTTC
.	TRBV18	TRBJ2-1	.	CASSPGGTGSYNEQFF	TGTGCCAGCTCACCAGGAGGGACCGGCTCCTACAATGAGCAGTTCTTC
.	TRBV11-2	TRBJ2-2	.	CASSLGLQGANTGELFF	TGTGCCAGCAGCCTTGGGCTACAGGGTGCGAACACCGGGGAGCTGTTTTTT
TRBD1	TRBV18	TRBJ2-1	once	CASSPPGQGFYNEQFF	TGTGCCAGCTCACCTCCGGGACAGGGGTTTTACAATGAGCAGTTCTTC
TRBD1	TRBV7-9	TRBJ1-5	few	CASSLEGQISNQPQHF	TGTGCCAGCAGCTTAGAGGGACAGATAAGCAATCAGCCCCAGCATTTT
.	TRBV14	TRBJ1-1	.	CASTPHRHTEAFF	TGTGCCAGCACCCCTCACAGGCACACTGAAGCTTTCTTT
.	TRBV2	TRBJ2-1	.	CASTRERYYNEQFF	TGTGCCAGCACGAGGGAGAGGTACTACAATGAGCAGTTCTTC
.	TRBV2	TRBJ2-5	once	CASSVQGPQETQYF	TGTGCCAGCAGCGTACAGGGTCCCCAAGAGACCCAGTACTTC
.	TRBV7-2	TRBJ2-4	.	CASSPSWGVHIAKNIQYF	TGTGCCAGCAGCCCGAGCTGGGGGGTCCACATAGCCAAAAACATTCAGTACTTC
TRBD1	TRBV19	TRBJ1-2	.	CASSRGQSNYGYTF	TGTGCCAGTAGTCGGGGACAGAGTAACTATGGCTACACCTTC
.	TRBV28	TRBJ1-5	.	CASSLTGKQPQHF	TGTGCCAGCAGTTTAACAGGGAAGCAGCCCCAGCATTTT
TRBD2	TRBV10-3	TRBJ2-3	once	CAISATSSRSTDTQYF	TGTGCCATCAGTGCGACTAGCTCTAGAAGCACAGATACGCAGTATTTT
.	TRBV5-1	TRBJ2-7	.	CASSLLGDISTYEQYF	TGCGCCAGCAGCTTGTTGGGAGACATCTCGACCTACGAGCAGTACTTC
.	TRBV7-9	TRBJ2-3	.	CASSLMTADTQYF	TGTGCCAGCAGCTTAATGACAGCAGATACGCAGTATTTT
TRBD1	TRBV18	TRBJ1-5	.	CASSTGVWRNQPQHF	TGTGCCAGCTCGACAGGGGTTTGGCGCAATCAGCCCCAGCATTTT
TRBD2	TRBV12-5	TRBJ2-7	once	CASGLGLAGQEQYF	TGTGCTAGTGGCCTCGGACTAGCGGGACAAGAGCAGTACTTC
TRBD1	TRBV2	TRBJ1-2	.	CASSTDRATYGYTF	TGTGCCAGCAGTACCGACAGGGCCACCTATGGCTACACCTTC
.	TRBV5-4	TRBJ1-1	.	CASSLVGVSTEAFF	TGTGCCAGCAGCTTGGTCGGGGTGAGCACTGAAGCTTTCTTT
TRBD2	TRBV12-5	TRBJ2-7	.	CASSRGTSGSQPYEQYF	TGTGCTAGTTCCCGGGGGACTAGCGGATCTCAGCCCTACGAGCAGTACTTC
.	TRBV18	TRBJ1-6	.	CASSRTASKSPLHF	TGTGCCAGCTCACGGACAGCGTCCAAATCACCCCTCCACTTT
TRBD2	TRBV7-3	TRBJ2-1	.	CASSLTSSGSRNEQFF	TGTGCCAGCAGCTTAACTTCTAGCGGGAGTAGGAATGAGCAGTTCTTC
TRBD1	TRBV29-1	TRBJ1-5	.	CSVEIGDRGGQPQHF	TGCAGCGTTGAGATAGGGGACAGGGGGGGTCAGCCCCAGCATTTT
.	TRBV7-2	TRBJ2-1	.	CASSLDTYNEQFF	TGTGCCAGCAGCTTAGACACATACAATGAGCAGTTCTTC
TRBD1	TRBV28	TRBJ2-6	.	CASTGQGKLGANVLTF	TGTGCCAGCACGGGACAGGGCAAGCTCGGGGCCAACGTCCTGACTTTC
TRBD2	TRBV29-1	TRBJ2-1	few	CSVRWPSGANEQFF	TGCAGCGTTCGTTGGCCTAGCGGGGCTAATGAGCAGTTCTTC
TRBD1	TRBV19	TRBJ1-2	.	CASASTGTGVDGHTF	TGTGCCAGCGCTTCAACAGGGACAGGGGTCGATGGCCACACCTTC
.	TRBV19	TRBJ1-5	.	CASSIGGHQPQHF	TGTGCCAGTAGTATAGGGGGCCATCAGCCCCAGCATTTT
.	TRBV6-4	TRBJ1-5	.	CASSAGGNQPQHF	TGTGCCAGCAGTGCAGGGGGCAATCAGCCCCAGCATTTT
.	TRBV6-5	TRBJ1-1	.	CASGGRLNTEAFF	TGTGCCAGCGGGGGGAGATTGAACACTGAAGCTTTCTTT
.	TRBV28	TRBJ1-6	.	CASSLWVGSNNSPLHF	TGTGCCAGCAGTTTATGGGTAGGGAGCAATAATTCACCCCTCCACTTT
.	TRBV28	TRBJ1-4	.	CASSLSTGREKLFF	TGTGCCAGCAGTTTATCCACGGGTAGAGAAAAACTGTTTTTT
TRBD2	TRBV7-3	TRBJ2-1	.	CASSSGLAGGGNEQFF	TGTGCCAGCAGCTCGGGACTAGCGGGAGGGGGAAATGAGCAGTTCTTC
.	TRBV7-9	TRBJ1-4	.	CASSLALGPEKLFF	TGTGCCAGCAGCTTAGCGTTGGGCCCGGAAAAACTGTTTTTT
TRBD2	TRBV7-2	TRBJ2-7	once	CASSTLAGGPGEQYF	TGTGCCAGCAGCACACTAGCGGGAGGGCCGGGAGAGCAGTACTTC
TRBD2	TRBV4-2	TRBJ2-1	.	CASSQTSIHEQFF	TGTGCCAGCAGCCAGACTAGCATCCATGAGCAGTTCTTC
TRBD1	TRBV28	TRBJ1-2	.	CASSSSTGGNYGYTF	TGTGCCAGCAGTTCCTCGACAGGGGGCAACTATGGCTACACCTTC
.	TRBV18	TRBJ2-7	.	CASSPGRASYEQYF	TGTGCCAGCTCACCAGGGCGAGCCTCCTACGAGCAGTACTTC
.	TRBV7-2	TRBJ2-1	.	CASSLESRGYNEQFF	TGTGCCAGCAGCTTAGAGTCGCGGGGATACAATGAGCAGTTCTTC
.	TRBV7-3	TRBJ2-1	.	CASSLRWASLGSYNEQFF	TGTGCCAGCAGCTTAAGGTGGGCGAGCCTTGGCTCCTACAATGAGCAGTTCTTC
TRBD1	TRBV6-6	TRBJ2-5	.	CASSYPGGSAQETQYF	TGTGCCAGCAGTTACCCAGGGGGTAGCGCTCAAGAGACCCAGTACTTC
.	TRBV18	TRBJ2-7	.	CASSPIVGSSSYEQYF	TGTGCCAGCTCACCAATTGTTGGTAGCAGCAGCTACGAGCAGTACTTC
.	TRBV3-1/TRBV3-2	TRBJ2-2	.	CASSQEAASTGELFF	TGTGCCAGCAGCCAAGAAGCGGCGAGCACCGGGGAGCTGTTTTTT